Below, 30 T cell receptor beta chains from the same sample are listed, as sequenced in a study of radiotherapy plus CTLA-4 blockade in lung cancer. Some clones are missing from TCRdb's copy, which holds only in-frame ones; the method was immunoSEQ multiplex PCR. The repertoire holds about 76,000 clones, with 78% as singletons. The source was peripheral blood, collected from a patient treated with radiotherapy plus ipilimumab. These receptor sequences come from a human donor with non-small cell lung cancer whose response to radiotherapy plus ipilimumab could not be evaluated. Some clones in this sample may be carry-over from other donors' samples.

V is TRBV28 and J is TRBJ2-7; possible D gene TRBD2, 5 bases. V was trimmed by 7 bases and J by 7 bases, leaving 17 bases between them. CDR1 and CDR2 from the germline V gene are MDHEN and SYDVKM. This CDR3 is built from 13 residues. The CDR3 region has the DNA TGTGCCAGCAACCCGACCGGGATGGGAGAGCAGTACTTC. Protein sequence: CASNPTGMGEQYF.

The CDR3 nucleotides read TGTGCCTGGAACAGGGTCCGGGGGGCAGTCACTGAAGCTTTCTTT. Amino acid sequence: CAWNRVRGAVTEAFF. This chain joins TRBV30 and TRBJ1-1; weak D call: TRBD1 (6 bases). The CDR3 extends over 15 amino acids. V gave up 4 bases and J gave up 4 bases, with 19 bases separating them. CDR1 is GTSNPN and CDR2 is SVGIG in the germline V gene (reference sequence).

J is TRBJ1-6 and V is TRBV28; TRBD1 matches at 12 bases. V lost 4 bases to trimming and J lost 10 bases; unmatched junction nucleotides: 5. The CDR3 runs 15 residues. Germline CDR1 and CDR2: MDHEN and SYDVKM. CDR3 sequence reads: CASSSGTGGWSPLHF. The CDR3 region has the DNA TGTGCCAGCAGTTCCGGGACAGGGGGCTGGTCACCCCTCCACTTT. The entire variable domain, with the rest obtained from reference TRBV28 and TRBJ1-6, is as follows: DVKVTQSSRYLVKRTGEKVFLECVQDMDHENMFWYRQDPGLGLRLIYFSYDVKMKEKGDIPEGYSVSREKKERFSLILESASTNQTSMYLCASSSGTGGWSPLHFGNGTRLTVT.

This clone was picked up a small number of times. The V call is TRBV19, the J call TRBJ1-5; 8 nucleotides match TRBD1. Germline trimming cut 4 bases from V and 11 bases from J; bases unmatched to any gene: 10. Germline-derived CDR1 and CDR2 are LNHDA and SQIVND (reference sequence). The CDR3 has 14 residues. The DNA for the CDR3 is TGTGCCAGTAGTACTAGACAGGGGAGAGCGTCCCAGCATTTT. This encodes CASSTRQGRASQHF. The variable domain in full, with the rest retrieved from reference TRBV19 and TRBJ1-5, is DGGITQSPKYLFRKEGQNVTLSCEQNLNHDAMYWYRQDPGQGLRLIYYSQIVNDFQKGDIAEGYSVSREKKESFPLTVTSAQKNPTAFYLCASSTRQGRASQHFGDGTRLSIL.

The V gene is TRBV19, the J gene TRBJ2-1; 9 bases map to TRBD2. This CDR3 contains 14 residues. Germline V gene lookup returns CDR1 LNHDA and CDR2 SQIVND (reference sequence). Losses at the gene ends were 1 base for V and 5 bases for J; bases not matched to a gene: 0. The CDR3 sequence is CASSIGGGDNEQFF. The CDR3 DNA is TGTGCCAGTAGTATAGGCGGGGGGGACAATGAGCAGTTCTTC.

J is TRBJ2-5 and V is TRBV19, with TRBD2 as a possible D gene (6 bases). CDR3 length: 14 amino acids. Trimming removed 5 bases at V and 3 bases at J, with 13 bases between. Germline-derived CDR1 and CDR2 are LNHDA and SQIVND (reference sequence). DNA for the CDR3: TGTGCCAGTAGTGCCGGAGGGCGGGAAGAGACCCAGTACTTC. Protein product: CASSAGGREETQYF. Full variable domain (remainder filled in from reference TRBV19 and TRBJ2-5): DGGITQSPKYLFRKEGQNVTLSCEQNLNHDAMYWYRQDPGQGLRLIYYSQIVNDFQKGDIAEGYSVSREKKESFPLTVTSAQKNPTAFYLCASSAGGREETQYFGPGTRLLVL.

V usage is TRBV19 and J usage is TRBJ2-3; 9 nucleotides line up with TRBD1. CDR3 length: 18 residues. V gave up 3 bases and J gave up 5 bases; unmatched junction bases: 15. Germline values: CDR1 LNHDA, CDR2 SQIVND (reference sequence). The CDR3 DNA is TGTGCCAGTAGTATGGAAAGGGGGACAGGGACAAAGTTAGATACGCAGTATTTT. Translating it yields CASSMERGTGTKLDTQYF.

The J gene is TRBJ2-2, the V gene TRBV19; unclear D gene. The V end was cut by 0 bases, the J end by 6 bases, with 14 bases between. CDR3 length: 16 amino acids. From germline, CDR1 is LNHDA and CDR2 SQIVND (reference sequence). For the CDR3, the DNA is TGTGCCAGTAGTATAGATGGTTTCAGTGTCGCCGGGGAGCTGTTTTTT. This encodes CASSIDGFSVAGELFF.

A single count supports this clone. The rearrangement joins TRBV6-5 to TRBJ1-2, with TRBD1 matching over 8 bases. Trimming cost V 6 bases and J 3 bases; bases outside gene matches: 3. The CDR3 runs 13 residues. Germline CDR1 is MNHEY and CDR2 is SVGAGI. CDR3 loop: CASSGQGHYGYTF. The CDR3 DNA reads TGTGCCAGCAGCGGACAGGGACACTATGGCTACACCTTC.

The chain carries TRBV2 and TRBJ1-2; 8 bases line up with TRBD1. This CDR3 is 15 amino acids long. V was clipped by 7 bases and J by 4 bases; unmatched bases: 11. CDR1 is SNHLY and CDR2 is FYNNEI in the germline V gene. The CDR3 coding sequence is TGTGCCAGCACAGGGGGCGGCGGGGGAACCTATGGCTACACCTTC. This translates into CASTGGGGGTYGYTF.

The chain is built from TRBV7-2 and TRBJ2-2, with D possibly being TRBD1 (5 bases). The CDR3 contains 15 residues. CDR1 is SGHTA and CDR2 is FQGNSA in the germline V gene. Trimming took off 8 bases at V and 3 bases at J, with 16 bases between the two ends. The CDR3 is CASGPYRPDTGELFF. CDR3 bases: TGTGCCAGCGGCCCCTACAGGCCGGACACCGGGGAGCTGTTTTTT.

This sequence joins TRBV11-2 and TRBJ2-7; D is possibly TRBD1 (5 bases). The CDR3 is 13 residues long. Trimming stripped 4 bases from V and 3 bases from J, with 10 bases between. Germline lookup yields CDR1 SGHAT and CDR2 FQNNGV. CDR3 sequence (DNA): TGTGCCAGCAGCTGGGCCAGGGACTACGAGCAGTACTTC. It encodes CASSWARDYEQYF.

The CDR3, as DNA: TGTGCCAGCGCTGGGAGAGATACGCAGTATTTT. Protein: CASAGRDTQYF. The V call is TRBV28, the J call TRBJ2-3, with TRBD2 as a possible D gene (5 bases). The CDR3 spans 11 residues. Germline V gene sequence: CDR1 MDHEN, CDR2 SYDVKM. Trimming shortened V by 8 bases and J by 5 bases, and 8 bases separated the two germline ends. Full variable domain (remainder filled in from reference TRBV28 and TRBJ2-3): DVKVTQSSRYLVKRTGEKVFLECVQDMDHENMFWYRQDPGLGLRLIYFSYDVKMKEKGDIPEGYSVSREKKERFSLILESASTNQTSMYLCASAGRDTQYFGPGTRLTVL.

This chain joins TRBV11-2 and TRBJ1-1, with a weak D call TRBD1 (6 bases). Germline V gene data show CDR1 as SGHAT and CDR2 as FQNNGV. V gave up 6 bases and J gave up 4 bases, with 18 bases separating them. The CDR3 has 15 amino acids. The CDR3 region has the DNA TGTGCCAGCAGTTCAGGGGTTCTTCGAGGCACTGAAGCTTTCTTT. It translates to CASSSGVLRGTEAFF.

The gene calls are TRBV6-5 and TRBJ1-6; D gene ambiguous. From germline, CDR1 is MNHEY and CDR2 SVGAGI. The CDR3 loop spans 14 amino acids. V was trimmed by 6 bases and J by 3 bases, leaving 9 bases between them. The CDR3 spells CASRHDNYNSPLHF. The CDR3 DNA is TGTGCCAGCAGACATGACAACTATAATTCACCCCTCCACTTT.

This clone was counted a single time. The J gene is TRBJ2-7, the V gene TRBV5-6, with TRBD1 as a possible D gene (6 bases). The CDR3 is made up of 13 amino acids. In germline, CDR1 is SGHDT, CDR2 YYEEEE. Trimming removed 3 bases at V and 5 bases at J, with 12 bases between. This CDR3 reads CASSWAGVNEQYF. In DNA form, the CDR3 reads TGTGCCAGCAGCTGGGCAGGGGTGAACGAGCAGTACTTC.

The chain recombines TRBV7-2 with TRBJ1-4, with TRBD1 matching 9 bases. Germline V gene sequence: CDR1 SGHTA, CDR2 FQGNSA. V lost 5 bases and J lost 0; bases outside the gene matches: 13. The CDR3 loop spans 19 amino acids. The DNA for the CDR3 is TGTGCCAGCAGCAAACCCATGGGACAGGGTTTGGCAACTAATGAAAAACTGTTTTTT. Protein sequence: CASSKPMGQGLATNEKLFF. Together with reference TRBV7-2 and TRBJ1-4, the CDR3 gives the full variable domain: GAGVSQSPSNKVTEKGKDVELRCDPISGHTALYWYRQSLGQGLEFLIYFQGNSAPDKSGLPSDRFSAERTGGSVSTLTIQRTQQEDSAVYLCASSKPMGQGLATNEKLFFGSGTQLSVL.

The chain employs TRBV19 and TRBJ2-3; 10 bases are a match to TRBD2. Germline CDR1 and CDR2: LNHDA and SQIVND (reference sequence). This CDR3 is 16 amino acids long. V was pared by 5 bases and J by 0 bases, with 5 bases of the junction left unmatched. For the CDR3, the DNA is TGTGCCAGTAGTGGCCTACTAGCGGGAAGCACAGATACGCAGTATTTT. This gives the protein CASSGLLAGSTDTQYF.

Concerning this clone itself: Different DNA sequences within this sample yield the same CDR3. This chain uses TRBV5-1 with TRBJ1-1, with 7 bases fitting TRBD1. The CDR3 is 15 residues long. Unmatched junction bases numbered 3, after V lost 0 bases and J lost 1 base. Per germline, CDR1 SGHRS and CDR2 YFSETQ. The CDR3 sequence is CASSLGGGENTEAFF. Here the CDR3 DNA reads TGCGCCAGCAGCTTGGGAGGGGGCGAGAACACTGAAGCTTTCTTT.

The chain is built from TRBV10-2 and TRBJ2-5, with D perhaps matching TRBD1 (6 bases). The DNA matches TRBJ2-7 better at its end, which makes the J call doubtful. CDR1 and CDR2 (germline): WSHSY, SAAADI. The CDR3 has 13 amino acids. The CDR3 loop is CASSEPRGPEQYF. The CDR3 DNA reads as TGCGCCAGCAGTGAGCCCAGGGGCCCCGAGCAGTACTTC.

V is TRBV11-1 and J is TRBJ2-5; 10 bases map to TRBD1. With V trimmed by 3 bases and J by 5 bases, 12 bases remained unmatched. Germline assignment: CDR1 SGHAT and CDR2 FQDESV (reference sequence). This CDR3 is 17 amino acids long. Here the CDR3 reads CASSFSPGQGKGETQYF. The CDR3 DNA reads TGTGCCAGCAGCTTCAGTCCGGGACAGGGGAAGGGGGAGACCCAGTACTTC.

V gene TRBV5-4 combines with J gene TRBJ2-7; 10 nucleotides match TRBD2. Germline loops: CDR1 SGHNT, CDR2 YYREEE (reference sequence). The CDR3 has 15 residues. V lost 1 base, J lost 4 bases, and 5 bases stayed unmatched. CDR3 sequence: CASSLSSGGLYEQYF. The CDR3 region has the DNA TGTGCCAGCAGCTTGAGTAGCGGGGGGCTATACGAGCAGTACTTC.

This clone occurred many times. The V and J genes are TRBV10-3 and TRBJ2-7; TRBD1 is a possible D gene (6 bases). The germline CDR1 and CDR2 sequences are ENHRY and SYGVKD. Trimming took 10 bases from V and 0 from J, leaving 10 bases between them. The CDR3 consists of 12 residues. CDR3 sequence reads: CATGTTSYEQYF. As DNA, the CDR3 is TGTGCCACCGGGACAACCTCCTACGAGCAGTACTTC.

There are a few counts of this clone. One end of the junction does not line up with germline, which may come from a read error. This sequence joins TRBV7-9 and TRBJ1-2; the D is unclear. CDR1 SEHNR and CDR2 FQNEAQ come from the germline V gene (reference sequence). The CDR3 covers 15 residues. CDR3 in DNA: TGTGCCAGCAGCCTAGCGAATACAGAGAACTATGGCTACACCTTC. Amino acids: CASSLANTENYGYTF.

The chain recombines TRBV18 with TRBJ1-1, with D possibly matching TRBD1 (6 bases). The germline V and J ends were trimmed by 2 bases and 7 bases, with 8 bases remaining between them. This CDR3 is built from 12 residues. CDR1 KGHSH and CDR2 LQKENI come from the germline V gene. The CDR3 sequence: CASSPGGVEAFF. The DNA for the CDR3 is TGTGCCAGCTCACCAGGGGGCGTTGAAGCTTTCTTT.

The chain is built from TRBV7-2 and TRBJ2-5, with 11 bases matching TRBD2. Germline CDR1 SGHTA, CDR2 FQGNSA. The junction had 8 bases not matched to a gene; V was cut back by 3 bases and J by 2 bases. This CDR3 contains 17 residues. CDR3 DNA sequence: TGTGCCAGCAGCTTGTTTGGTCTAGCGGGGGGACAAGAGACCCAGTACTTC. The encoded protein is CASSLFGLAGGQETQYF.

The chain recombines TRBV4-1 with TRBJ2-3, with TRBD2 matching over 7 bases. The CDR3 is made up of 16 amino acids. The V and J ends lost 0 bases and 4 bases, in that order; junction bases with no gene match: 7. Germline-derived CDR1 and CDR2 are MGHRA and YSYEKL. As DNA, the CDR3 is TGCGCCAGCAGCCAAGATTACGAGCGGGGCGCAGATACGCAGTATTTT. It translates to CASSQDYERGADTQYF.

On this clone itself: The junction shows a germline mismatch at one end, possibly a read error. The same CDR3 arises from other DNA sequences in this sample as well. The chain joins TRBV7-2 to TRBJ1-6; D gene unclear. Germline V gene sequence: CDR1 SGHTA, CDR2 FQGNSA. The CDR3 runs to 15 residues. In DNA, the CDR3 is TGTGCCAGCAGCCTAGCTAATAGTTATAATTCCCCCCTCCACTTT. Translation gives CASSLANSYNSPLHF.

This clone has only one observation. The chain links TRBV5-1 to TRBJ1-3, with 8 positions matching TRBD1. The junction had 9 bases not matched to a gene; V was cut back by 0 bases and J by 4 bases. This CDR3 region has 17 residues. Per the germline V gene, CDR1 is SGHRS and CDR2 is YFSETQ. The CDR3 spells CASSLGETRDRGNTIYF. CDR3 sequence (DNA): TGCGCCAGCAGCTTGGGAGAAACCCGGGACAGGGGAAACACCATATATTTT. The full variable domain, with the rest looked up from reference TRBV5-1 and TRBJ1-3, is KAGVTQTPRYLIKTRGQQVTLSCSPISGHRSVSWYQQTPGQGLQFLFEYFSETQRNKGNFPGRFSGRQFSNSRSEMNVSTLELGDSALYLCASSLGETRDRGNTIYFGEGSWLTVV.

This rearrangement joins TRBV6-5 to TRBJ1-6; no clear D. CDR3 size: 13 residues. Per the germline V gene, CDR1 is MNHEY and CDR2 is SVGAGI. Deletions cut 4 bases from V and 8 bases from J, with 9 bases between. CDR3 coding DNA: TGTGCCAGCAGTTCTCCCCCGGATTCACCCCTCCACTTT. Translation gives CASSSPPDSPLHF.